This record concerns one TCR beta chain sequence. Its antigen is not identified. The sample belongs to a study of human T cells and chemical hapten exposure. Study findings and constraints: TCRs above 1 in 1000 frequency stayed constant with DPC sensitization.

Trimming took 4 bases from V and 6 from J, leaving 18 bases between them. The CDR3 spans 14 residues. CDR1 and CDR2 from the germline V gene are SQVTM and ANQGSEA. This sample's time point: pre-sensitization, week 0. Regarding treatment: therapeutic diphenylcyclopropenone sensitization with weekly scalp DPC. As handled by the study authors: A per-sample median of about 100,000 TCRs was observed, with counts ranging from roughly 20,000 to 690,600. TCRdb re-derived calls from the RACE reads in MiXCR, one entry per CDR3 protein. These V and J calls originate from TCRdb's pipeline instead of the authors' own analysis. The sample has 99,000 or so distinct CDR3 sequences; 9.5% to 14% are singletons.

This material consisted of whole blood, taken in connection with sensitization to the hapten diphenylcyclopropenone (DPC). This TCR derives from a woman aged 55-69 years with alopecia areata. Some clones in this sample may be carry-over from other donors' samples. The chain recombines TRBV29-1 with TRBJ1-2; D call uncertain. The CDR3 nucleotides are TGCAGCGTTGCCGGCGCCGTGGCTGATGATGGCTACACCTTC. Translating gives CSVAGAVADDGYTF.